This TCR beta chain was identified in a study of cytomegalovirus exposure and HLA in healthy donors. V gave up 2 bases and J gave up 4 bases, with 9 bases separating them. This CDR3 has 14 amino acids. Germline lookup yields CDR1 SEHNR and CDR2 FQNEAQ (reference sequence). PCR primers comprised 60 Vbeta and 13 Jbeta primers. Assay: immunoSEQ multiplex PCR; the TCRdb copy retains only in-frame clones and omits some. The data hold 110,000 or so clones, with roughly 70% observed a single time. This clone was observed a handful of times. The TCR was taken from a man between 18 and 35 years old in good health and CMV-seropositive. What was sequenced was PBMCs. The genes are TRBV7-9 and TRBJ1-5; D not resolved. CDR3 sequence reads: CASSLSLSNQPQHF. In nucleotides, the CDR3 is TGTGCCAGCAGCTTAAGCCTGTCTAATCAGCCCCAGCATTTT.